The 25 T cell receptor beta chains reported below all come from one sample, sequenced in a study of cytomegalovirus exposure and HLA in healthy donors. The primer mix had 60 Vbeta and 13 Jbeta primers. Using immunoSEQ multiplex PCR, the repertoire was profiled, and TCRdb retains in-frame clones only, with some absent. The sample has hundreds of thousands of clones; approximately 78% are singletons. Sequenced: PBMCs. Receptors originate from a male donor in good health and CMV-seronegative.

This clone was seen only once. This chain links TRBV5-4 with TRBJ2-7, with 10 bases fitting TRBD2. V lost 2 bases, J lost 2 bases, and 4 bases stayed unmatched. The germline V gene encodes CDR1 SGHNT and CDR2 YYREEE (reference sequence). The CDR3 is 15 residues long. CDR3 sequence (DNA): TGTGCCAGCAGCTTAGGACTAGCGGAGCCCTACGAGCAGTACTTC. Translation: CASSLGLAEPYEQYF.

The chain carries TRBV18 and TRBJ1-2, with TRBD1 identical over 8 bases. Germline values: CDR1 KGHSH, CDR2 LQKENI. Unmatched junction bases numbered 5, after V lost 4 bases and J lost 7 bases. The CDR3 has 13 residues. CDR3 amino acids: CASSRDGTGGYTF. The CDR3 coding sequence is TGTGCCAGCTCACGCGACGGGACAGGTGGCTACACCTTC.

This clone has a single count. This chain links TRBV11-2 with TRBJ2-7; no reliable D call. V lost 0 bases to trimming and J lost 4 bases, with 4 bases between them. This CDR3 contains 12 residues. CDR1 is SGHAT, CDR2 FQNNGV, per germline. Written as DNA, the CDR3 is TGTGCCAGCAGCTTAGATATATACGAGCAGTACTTC. This translates into CASSLDIYEQYF.

The CDR3 DNA reads as TGTGCCAGCAGCTTAGGTCAGGGGGTTCCCTACGAGCAGTACTTC. Amino acid sequence: CASSLGQGVPYEQYF. The chain carries TRBV7-3 and TRBJ2-7, with 7 bases lining up with TRBD1. This CDR3 spans 15 amino acids. In germline, CDR1 is SGHTA, CDR2 FQGTGA. V was pared by 2 bases and J by 2 bases, with 6 bases of the junction left unmatched.

This clone was seen only a few times. The chain employs TRBV5-1 and TRBJ2-6; D remains unclear. The V gene lost 6 bases and the J gene lost 0 bases, with 4 bases spanning the gap. CDR3 length equals 13 residues. CDR1 is SGHRS and CDR2 is YFSETQ in the germline V gene. The DNA for the CDR3 is TGCGCCAGCATGGCCTCTGGGGCCAACGTCCTGACTTTC. This gives the protein CASMASGANVLTF.

The chain uses TRBV19 and TRBJ1-1; TRBD1 is a possible D gene (5 bases). CDR1 and CDR2 (germline): LNHDA, SQIVND (reference sequence). Deletions cut 3 bases from V and 4 bases from J, with 9 bases between. The CDR3 runs 13 residues. The CDR3 DNA follows: TGTGCCAGTAGTATTGGGGGGAGCACTGAAGCTTTCTTT. As protein: CASSIGGSTEAFF.

The rearrangement uses TRBV7-9 and TRBJ2-6; 9 bases match TRBD1. The V gene end was trimmed by 4 bases and the J gene end by 0 bases; junction bases not matched to a gene: 10. Per the germline V gene, CDR1 is SEHNR and CDR2 is FQNEAQ (reference sequence). There are 19 residues in the CDR3. CDR3 sequence: CASSSYRGRDNSGANVLTF. In nucleotides, the CDR3 is TGTGCCAGCAGCTCATACAGGGGGCGGGACAACTCTGGGGCCAACGTCCTGACTTTC.

The J gene is TRBJ1-1, the V gene TRBV27; D unclear. V gave up 5 bases and J gave up 2 bases, with 15 bases separating them. This CDR3 has 15 amino acids. The germline gives CDR1 MNHEY, CDR2 SMNVEV (reference sequence). The CDR3 nucleotides read TGTGCCAGCAGTCGGAGGGAAGTCGGAAACACTGAAGCTTTCTTT. It codes for CASSRREVGNTEAFF.

J is TRBJ2-7 and V is TRBV9; 9 positions match TRBD1. This CDR3 is built from 14 residues. V lost 0 bases and J lost 5; bases outside the gene matches: 3. Germline V gene sequence: CDR1 SGDLS, CDR2 YYNGEE. The DNA for the CDR3 is TGTGCCAGCAGCGTAGGACAGGGGGGGGACGAGCAGTACTTC. This gives the protein CASSVGQGGDEQYF.

The chain joins TRBV5-4 to TRBJ2-7; D is unresolved. Germline-derived CDR1 and CDR2 are SGHNT and YYREEE (reference sequence). Between the trimmed V and J ends, which lost 0 bases and 2 bases, there was a span of 6 bases. CDR3 size: 13 residues. CDR3 loop: CASSLGGTYEQYF. The DNA for the CDR3 is TGTGCCAGCAGCTTGGGCGGAACCTACGAGCAGTACTTC.

Ten or more counts support this clone. For the CDR3, the DNA is TGTGCCAGCGGGGGGGATACCTACAATGAGCAGTTCTTC. Encoded protein: CASGGDTYNEQFF. The rearrangement joins TRBV28 to TRBJ2-1; 7 bases match TRBD2. V was pared by 8 bases and J by 2 bases, with 3 bases of the junction left unmatched. Germline V gives CDR1 MDHEN, CDR2 SYDVKM. There are 13 residues in the CDR3.

The V call is TRBV5-1, the J call TRBJ1-1, with D tentatively TRBD1 (5 bases). This CDR3 comprises 15 residues. The V gene lost 0 bases and the J gene lost 0 bases, with 9 bases spanning the gap. CDR1 and CDR2 from the germline V gene are SGHRS and YFSETQ. CDR3 loop: CASSLGQSMNTEAFF. In DNA, the CDR3 is TGCGCCAGCAGCTTGGGACAGTCTATGAACACTGAAGCTTTCTTT.

The rearrangement uses TRBV29-1 and TRBJ2-1; unclear D gene. The germline CDR1 and CDR2 sequences are SQVTM and ANQGSEA. Trimming cost V 0 bases and J 0 bases, with 12 bases left between them. This CDR3 has 16 amino acids. DNA of the CDR3: TGCAGCGTTGAAGAGTCGGCGCGGAGCTCCTACAATGAGCAGTTCTTC. Its translation is CSVEESARSSYNEQFF.

The rearrangement uses TRBV6-1 and TRBJ2-7; 7 bases are shared with TRBD2. The V segment lost 4 bases and the J segment 6 bases; nucleotides outside the gene matches: 12. This CDR3 contains 15 residues. In germline, CDR1 is MNHNS, CDR2 SASEGT. The CDR3 protein is CASSGGTTPSGEQYF. The CDR3 nucleotides read TGTGCCAGCAGTGGGGGGACTACCCCCAGCGGCGAGCAGTACTTC.

This clone has more than one count but fewer than ten. The CDR3 loop is CASSKAHRGEAYNEQFF. The CDR3 nucleotides read TGTGCCAGCAGCAAAGCCCACAGGGGTGAGGCCTACAATGAGCAGTTCTTC. This rearrangement joins TRBV5-4 to TRBJ2-1, with 7 bases lining up with TRBD1. CDR1 and CDR2 from the germline V gene are SGHNT and YYREEE (reference sequence). The length of the CDR3 is 17 residues. V gave up 4 bases and J gave up 2 bases; unmatched junction bases: 12.

The chain employs TRBV5-6 and TRBJ2-3, with 7 bases aligning to TRBD2. Germline lookup yields CDR1 SGHDT and CDR2 YYEEEE. V gave up 0 bases and J gave up 4 bases; unmatched junction bases: 14. The CDR3 extends over 18 amino acids. CDR3 in amino acids: CASSLVSSLAEGPDTQYF. The CDR3 region has the DNA TGTGCCAGCAGCTTGGTGTCCAGTCTAGCGGAAGGGCCAGATACGCAGTATTTT.

The rearrangement uses TRBV5-1 and TRBJ1-2, with D perhaps TRBD1 (6 bases). V was cut by 4 bases and J by 5 bases, with 9 bases left in between. Germline V CDR1 and CDR2: SGHRS, YFSETQ. The CDR3 spans 12 residues. The CDR3 DNA follows: TGCGCCAGCAGCGACCAGGGGTATGGCTACACCTTC. This sequence encodes CASSDQGYGYTF.

The genes are TRBV27 and TRBJ1-5, with TRBD1 as a possible D gene (5 bases). V lost 4 bases, J lost 2 bases, and 12 bases lay in between. The length of the CDR3 is 15 residues. CDR1 is MNHEY, CDR2 SMNVEV, per germline (reference sequence). The chain's CDR3 is CASSSQGQRNQPQHF. The CDR3, as DNA: TGTGCCAGCAGTTCTCAGGGTCAACGCAATCAGCCCCAGCATTTT.

A word on this clone: Germline is not matched at one junction end, which may reflect a read error. The V call is TRBV7-9, the J call TRBJ1-4; D is unresolved. The CDR3 spans 12 residues. The germline gives CDR1 SEHNR, CDR2 FQNEAQ (reference sequence). CDR3 sequence reads: CSSSSPSVKLFF. The CDR3 DNA is TGTTCCAGCAGCTCCCCATCGGTAAAACTGTTTTTT.

Remarks on this clone: This same CDR3 is encoded by further DNA sequences in the sample. This rearrangement joins TRBV5-4 to TRBJ2-5; 11 nucleotides match TRBD2. CDR1 is SGHNT and CDR2 is YYREEE in the germline V gene (reference sequence). The CDR3 runs 15 residues. The J segment lost 1 base and the V segment lost 4 bases, leaving 3 bases of the junction unmatched. The CDR3 protein is CASSAGLAGQETQYF. The CDR3 DNA sequence: TGTGCCAGCAGCGCCGGACTAGCGGGCCAAGAGACCCAGTACTTC. Looking up the rest from reference TRBV5-4 and TRBJ2-5 gives the full variable domain: ETGVTQSPTHLIKTRGQQVTLRCSSQSGHNTVSWYQQALGQGPQFIFQYYREEENGRGNFPPRFSGLQFPNYSSELNVNALELDDSALYLCASSAGLAGQETQYFGPGTRLLVL.

This chain links TRBV6-1 with TRBJ2-7, with D perhaps TRBD1 (6 bases). This CDR3 spans 14 amino acids. The V and J ends lost 1 base and 2 bases respectively, with 9 bases between them. Per the germline V gene, CDR1 is MNHNS and CDR2 is SASEGT. CDR3 loop: CASSEGTATYEQYF. CDR3 DNA sequence: TGTGCCAGCAGTGAAGGGACAGCCACCTACGAGCAGTACTTC.

The CDR3 reads CASSLEHFPRSGANVLTF. For the CDR3, the DNA is TGTGCCAGCAGCTTAGAGCACTTCCCTCGCTCTGGGGCCAACGTCCTGACTTTC. J is TRBJ2-6 and V is TRBV7-9; D unclear. Trimming stripped 1 base from V and 0 bases from J, with 13 bases between. The CDR3 extends over 18 amino acids. Germline V gives CDR1 SEHNR, CDR2 FQNEAQ (reference sequence).

The CDR3 reads CASSLYYRWGELFF. In DNA, the CDR3 is TGTGCCAGCAGTCTTTACTACAGGTGGGGGGAGCTGTTTTTT. V is TRBV28 and J is TRBJ2-2; a weak D match, TRBD1 (5 bases). Trimming cost V 5 bases and J 8 bases, with 15 bases left between them. This CDR3 comprises 14 residues. Per germline, CDR1 MDHEN and CDR2 SYDVKM.

The chain carries TRBV27 and TRBJ2-1; possible D gene TRBD2, 6 bases. Germline CDR1 is MNHEY and CDR2 is SMNVEV (reference sequence). Trimming removed 2 bases from V and 7 bases from J, with 12 bases in between. This CDR3 region has 14 residues. The CDR3 coding sequence is TGTGCCAGCAGTTTAGAGGAGGGGCGGAATGAGCAGTTCTTC. It translates to CASSLEEGRNEQFF.

The V gene is TRBV29-1, the J gene TRBJ2-7; 7 bases map to TRBD2. The CDR3 is made up of 15 amino acids. V lost 0 bases to trimming and J lost 3 bases; unmatched junction nucleotides: 8. Germline assignment: CDR1 SQVTM and CDR2 ANQGSEA. Written as DNA, the CDR3 is TGCAGCGTTGAAGATGCGGGACTAACAGACTACGAGCAGTACTTC. Protein sequence: CSVEDAGLTDYEQYF.